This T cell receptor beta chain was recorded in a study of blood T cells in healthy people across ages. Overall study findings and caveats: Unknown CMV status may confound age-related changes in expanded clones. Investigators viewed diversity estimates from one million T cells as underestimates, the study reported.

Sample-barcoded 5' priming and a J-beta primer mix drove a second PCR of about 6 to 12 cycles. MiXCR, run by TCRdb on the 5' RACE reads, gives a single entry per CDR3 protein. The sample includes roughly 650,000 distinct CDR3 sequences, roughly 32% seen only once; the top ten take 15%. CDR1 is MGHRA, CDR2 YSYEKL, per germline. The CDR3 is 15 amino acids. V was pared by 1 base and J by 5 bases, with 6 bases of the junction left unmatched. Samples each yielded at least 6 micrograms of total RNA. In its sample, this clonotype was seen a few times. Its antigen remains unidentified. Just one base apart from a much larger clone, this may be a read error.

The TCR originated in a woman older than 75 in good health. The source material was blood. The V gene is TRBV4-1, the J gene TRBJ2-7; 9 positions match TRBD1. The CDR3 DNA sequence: TGCGCCAGCAGCCAAGGAGGGACAGGGTACCACGAGCAGTACTTC. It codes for CASSQGGTGYHEQYF.